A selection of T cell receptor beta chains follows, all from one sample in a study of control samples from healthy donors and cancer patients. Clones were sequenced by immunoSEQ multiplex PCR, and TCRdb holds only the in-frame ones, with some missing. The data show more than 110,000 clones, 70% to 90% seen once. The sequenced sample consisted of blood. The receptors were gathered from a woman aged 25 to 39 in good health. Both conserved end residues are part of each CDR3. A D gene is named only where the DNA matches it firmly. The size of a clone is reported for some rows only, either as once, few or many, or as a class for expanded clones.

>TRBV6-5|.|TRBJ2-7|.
CASSLGYSGGEQYF
TGTGCCAGCAGTCTCGGGTATAGCGGAGGCGAGCAGTACTTC
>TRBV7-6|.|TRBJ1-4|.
CASSVDSATNEKLFF
TGTGCCAGCAGCGTTGACAGTGCAACTAATGAAAAACTGTTTTTT
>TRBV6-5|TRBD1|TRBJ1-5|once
CASSRGTASNQPQHF
TGTGCCAGCAGTAGGGGGACAGCTAGCAATCAGCCCCAGCATTTT
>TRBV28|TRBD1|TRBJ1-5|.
CATQGANQPQHF
TGTGCCACCCAGGGGGCCAATCAGCCCCAGCATTTT
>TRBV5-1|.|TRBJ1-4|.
CASSFGRTRNEKLFF
TGCGCCAGCAGCTTTGGCCGGACCCGGAATGAAAAACTGTTTTTT
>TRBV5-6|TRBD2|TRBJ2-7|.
CASSLFGTSEDEQYF
TGTGCCAGCAGCTTATTTGGGACTAGCGAAGACGAGCAGTACTTC
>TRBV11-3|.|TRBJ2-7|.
CASSLGLGYEQYF
TGTGCCAGCAGCTTAGGCCTTGGGTACGAGCAGTACTTC
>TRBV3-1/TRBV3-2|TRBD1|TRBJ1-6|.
CASSKRTGPENSPLHF
TGTGCCAGCAGCAAAAGGACAGGGCCCGAGAATTCACCCCTCCACTTT
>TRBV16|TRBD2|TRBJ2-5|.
CASSLKGRLAGGETQYF
TGTGCCAGCAGCCTCAAGGGGCGGCTAGCGGGAGGAGAGACCCAGTACTTC
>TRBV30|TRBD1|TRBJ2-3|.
CAWSVQQGAGDTQYF
TGTGCCTGGAGTGTACAACAGGGGGCGGGGGATACGCAGTATTTT
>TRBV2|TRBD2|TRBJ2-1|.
CASPHRAGEYNEQFF
TGTGCCAGCCCTCATCGGGCGGGAGAGTACAATGAGCAGTTCTTC
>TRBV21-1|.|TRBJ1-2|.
CASSKATRKRYGYTF
TGTGCCAGCAGCAAAGCAACCCGGAAAAGATATGGCTACACCTTC
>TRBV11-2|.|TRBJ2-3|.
CASSFHSGATQDTQYF
TGTGCCAGCAGCTTCCACTCCGGCGCGACTCAAGATACGCAGTATTTT
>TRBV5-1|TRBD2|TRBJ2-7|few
CASSLDGSGTPLHEQYF
TGCGCCAGCAGCTTGGATGGTAGCGGGACCCCCCTGCACGAGCAGTACTTC
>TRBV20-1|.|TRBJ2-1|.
CSASSGGGAYNEQFF
TGCAGTGCTAGTAGTGGGGGGGGCGCCTACAATGAGCAGTTCTTC
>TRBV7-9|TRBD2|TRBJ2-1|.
CASSSRTERGYNEQFF
TGTGCCAGCAGCTCACGCACCGAGCGGGGTTACAATGAGCAGTTCTTC